The next 3 T cell receptor beta chains were all read from a single sample in a study of cytomegalovirus exposure and HLA in healthy donors. Primers for the PCR totalled 60 Vbeta and 13 Jbeta. This table comes from immunoSEQ multiplex PCR, and its TCRdb copy is limited to in-frame clones, with some not included. This table holds 140,000 or so clones, over 8% found once. What was sequenced was PBMCs. The receptors were gathered from a male donor in good health and CMV-seronegative.

This clone has only a few counts. V is TRBV5-6 and J is TRBJ2-2; 8 bases align to TRBD2. The V segment lost 4 bases and the J segment 11 bases; nucleotides outside the gene matches: 7. The CDR3 runs 13 residues. Germline values: CDR1 SGHDT, CDR2 YYEEEE. The CDR3 loop reads CASSPRGAVELFF. The DNA for the CDR3 is TGTGCCAGCAGCCCGCGGGGGGCGGTAGAGCTGTTTTTT.

This clone showed up just a few times. This chain connects TRBV6-1 to TRBJ1-5; D call uncertain. Germline V CDR1 and CDR2: MNHNS, SASEGT. The V and J ends lost 3 bases and 7 bases respectively, with 10 bases between them. The length of the CDR3 is 13 residues. CDR3 sequence: CASSEPTYQPQHF. The CDR3 DNA sequence: TGTGCCAGCAGTGAGCCCACCTACCAGCCCCAGCATTTT.

This rearrangement joins TRBV9 to TRBJ1-4; a possible D gene is TRBD1 (5 bases). CDR1 and CDR2 from the germline V gene are SGDLS and YYNGEE. Between the trimmed V and J ends, which lost 4 bases and 4 bases, there was a span of 11 bases. The CDR3 has 14 amino acids. The CDR3 protein is CASSRGGNNEKLFF. The CDR3 bases are TGTGCCAGCAGCCGTGGGGGGAATAATGAAAAACTGTTTTTT.